The source of this T cell receptor (beta chain) is a study of blood T cell repertoires in COVID-19. Original data processing: Estimation of nucleated cell counts was performed using reference gene primer amplification. Assay used: immunoSEQ multiplex PCR; TCRdb lists only in-frame clones, some missing. For V, J and clone size, that table is used; D and trimming come from the DNA. Counted here are some 140,000 clones, almost 85% occurring once; the ten biggest clones make up under 7%. Participants were aged roughly 18 to 90 years, lived in under 30 US areas, and enrolled virtually. The CDR3 totals 14 residues. V lost 1 base and J lost 3, with 9 bases in between. Germline-derived CDR1 and CDR2 are LGHNA and YSLEER.

The genes are TRBV4-3 and TRBJ1-2; D may be TRBD1 (6 bases). This receptor was taken from a man aged 35 to 55 with acute COVID-19. Material for sequencing was PBMCs or T cells enriched from blood (not recorded which). The CDR3 DNA is TGCGCCAGCAGCCAAGGGAAGGGGGACTATGGCTACACCTTC. Its translation: CASSQGKGDYGYTF.